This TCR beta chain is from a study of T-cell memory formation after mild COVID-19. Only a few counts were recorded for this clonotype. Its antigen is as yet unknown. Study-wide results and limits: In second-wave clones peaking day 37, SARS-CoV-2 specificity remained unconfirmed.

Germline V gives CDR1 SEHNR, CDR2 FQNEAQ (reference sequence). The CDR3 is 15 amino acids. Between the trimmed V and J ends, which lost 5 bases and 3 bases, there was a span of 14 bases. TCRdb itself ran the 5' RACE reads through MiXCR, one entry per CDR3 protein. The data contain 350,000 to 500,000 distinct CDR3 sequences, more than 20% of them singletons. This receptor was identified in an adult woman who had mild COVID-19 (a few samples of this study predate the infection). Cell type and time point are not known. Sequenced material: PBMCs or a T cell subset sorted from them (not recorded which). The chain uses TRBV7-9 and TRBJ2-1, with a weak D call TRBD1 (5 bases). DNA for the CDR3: TGTGCCAGCAGCCCAGACAGTACGTTCTACAATGAGCAGTTCTTC. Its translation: CASSPDSTFYNEQFF.